These 24 T cell receptor beta chains originate from one sample sequenced in a study of T-cell memory formation after mild COVID-19 (dated by TCRdb to the early 2020s). The library was obtained by 5' RACE. Data came from an Illumina NovaSeq 6000. Using fastp at Q25 and MiXCR, TCRdb reprocessed the public reads and kept productive beta chains. All rows with the same CDR3 protein become a single entry with the most common DNA and genes. The sample records roughly 260,000 distinct CDR3 sequences, roughly 17% of which are singletons. Of the sample, approximately 3.5% is held by the ten largest clones. Input material: PBMCs or a T cell subset sorted from them (not recorded which). Receptor source: a man aged 18 to 35 who had mild COVID-19 (a few samples of this study predate the infection). The sample titles of this study are shuffled in the database, so cell type and time point are left out; the donor was told from shared clones.

This clonotype was observed a handful of times. CDR3 region: CASSYRQGTDTQYF. The CDR3 DNA follows: TGTGCCAGCAGTTATCGGCAGGGCACAGATACGCAGTATTTT. This chain joins TRBV28 and TRBJ2-3, with no clear D. Germline V gives CDR1 MDHEN, CDR2 SYDVKM. Deletions cut 4 bases from V and 1 base from J, with 9 bases between. The CDR3 totals 14 residues.

This clonotype turned up a few times. This chain uses TRBV7-9 with TRBJ2-2; D not certain. Germline CDR1 is SEHNR and CDR2 is FQNEAQ (reference sequence). CDR3 length: 15 residues. Trimming took 3 bases from V and 6 from J, leaving 14 bases between them. The CDR3 DNA reads TGTGCCAGCAGCTTTCAGGCAGGTGGTCCCGGGGAGCTGTTTTTT. It codes for CASSFQAGGPGELFF.

Details on this clonotype: A read error is possible here, since a much larger clone lies one base away. CDR3 sequence reads: CDSSLADEAFF. The CDR3 region has the DNA TGTGACAGCAGTTTAGCAGATGAAGCTTTCTTT. The V gene is TRBV12-3 or TRBV12-4, the J gene TRBJ1-1; no reliable D call. The CDR3 contains 11 residues.

The chain links TRBV7-2 to TRBJ1-1, with TRBD1 as a possible D gene (6 bases). Germline CDR1 SGHTA, CDR2 FQGNSA. The CDR3 totals 15 residues. V lost 1 base to trimming and J lost 6 bases, with 15 bases between them. The CDR3 DNA reads as TGTGCCAGCAGCTTAGTGTCAGGGGAATGGGCTGAAGCTTTCTTT. Amino acids: CASSLVSGEWAEAFF.

This clonotype was seen only a few times. V usage is TRBV25-1 and J usage is TRBJ2-1; TRBD1 aligns across 7 bases. Germline CDR1 is MGHDK and CDR2 is SYGVNS. The V gene end was trimmed by 4 bases and the J gene end by 5 bases; junction bases not matched to a gene: 5. There are 14 residues in the CDR3. The CDR3 DNA sequence: TGTGCCAGCAGTGTAAAAACAGGGGACAATGAGCAGTTCTTC. Its translation: CASSVKTGDNEQFF.

This clonotype has only a few counts. V gene TRBV5-1 combines with J gene TRBJ1-4, with D unclear. The V and J ends lost 3 bases and 6 bases respectively, with 9 bases between them. The CDR3 contains 13 residues. CDR1 SGHRS and CDR2 YFSETQ come from the germline V gene. CDR3 in amino acids: CASSSPSDEKLFF. The DNA for the CDR3 is TGCGCCAGCAGCTCGCCTAGCGATGAAAAACTGTTTTTT.

This clonotype was detected only a few times. The J gene is TRBJ1-2, the V gene TRBV7-9; TRBD1 agrees at 9 bases. This CDR3 spans 15 amino acids. The germline CDR1 and CDR2 sequences are SEHNR and FQNEAQ (reference sequence). Trimming took 1 base from V and 2 from J; bases not matched to a gene: 2. The CDR3, as DNA: TGTGCCAGCAGCTTAGGAGGGACAGGGAACTATGGCTACACCTTC. Translating gives CASSLGGTGNYGYTF.

This clonotype was detected ten times or more. V and J are TRBV7-2 and TRBJ2-3, with 7 bases fitting TRBD2. Per germline, CDR1 SGHTA and CDR2 FQGNSA. The junction had 7 bases not matched to a gene; V was cut back by 5 bases and J by 2 bases. The CDR3 contains 15 residues. The CDR3 DNA sequence: TGTGCCAGCAGCCCAGAGCGGGGAGTCACAGATACGCAGTATTTT. Translating it yields CASSPERGVTDTQYF.

This clonotype was detected ten times or more. The J gene is TRBJ2-3, the V gene TRBV7-8, with 14 bases matching TRBD2. The trim removed 0 bases at V and 4 bases at J, leaving 12 bases unmatched. CDR3 length: 20 residues. Germline CDR1 is SGHVS and CDR2 is FQNEAQ. Here the CDR3 reads CASSLALGTSGGPLADTQYF. In DNA, the CDR3 is TGTGCCAGCAGCTTAGCGCTAGGGACTAGCGGGGGCCCATTAGCAGATACGCAGTATTTT.

In its sample, this clonotype was seen a few times. The chain employs TRBV19 and TRBJ2-3, with TRBD1 matching 7 bases. Germline values: CDR1 LNHDA, CDR2 SQIVND (reference sequence). The CDR3 covers 15 residues. V lost 5 bases to trimming and J lost 9 bases; unmatched junction nucleotides: 14. Written as DNA, the CDR3 is TGTGCCAGTAGTTCCGACAGGGACGCTTTCGGGACGCAGTATTTT. Protein product: CASSSDRDAFGTQYF.

This chain joins TRBV11-2 and TRBJ2-7; 9 bases are a match to TRBD2. Unmatched junction bases numbered 15, after V lost 5 bases and J lost 7 bases. CDR1 is SGHAT and CDR2 is FQNNGV in the germline V gene. The CDR3 is 16 residues long. The CDR3 region is CASSPRGSSGVREQYV. In nucleotides, the CDR3 is TGTGCCAGCAGCCCCCGAGGGTCTAGCGGGGTAAGGGAGCAGTACGTC.

This clonotype appeared a few times. This chain links TRBV6-5 with TRBJ2-2; 8 nucleotides agree with TRBD1. Germline V gene lookup returns CDR1 MNHEY and CDR2 SVGAGI. The CDR3 runs 14 residues. Trimming cost V 5 bases and J 7 bases; bases outside gene matches: 6. CDR3 sequence: CASSGRGRVGELFF. The DNA for the CDR3 is TGTGCCAGCAGTGGCAGGGGGCGGGTCGGGGAGCTGTTTTTT.

This clonotype was detected ten times or more. This rearrangement joins TRBV5-1 to TRBJ2-7, with 9 bases identical to TRBD1. The CDR3 contains 14 residues. CDR1 is SGHRS and CDR2 is YFSETQ in the germline V gene. The junction had 5 bases not matched to a gene; V was cut back by 4 bases and J by 3 bases. This CDR3 is CASSTGTGIYEQYF. The CDR3 coding sequence is TGCGCCAGCAGCACCGGGACAGGGATCTACGAGCAGTACTTC.

The chain couples TRBV2 to TRBJ2-5; the D gene is possibly TRBD1 (5 bases). The germline V and J ends were trimmed by 4 bases and 5 bases, with 20 bases remaining between them. Germline lookup yields CDR1 SNHLY and CDR2 FYNNEI. This CDR3 spans 16 amino acids. The CDR3 loop is CASSGARVLFEETQYF. DNA of the CDR3: TGTGCCAGCAGTGGCGCCAGGGTCTTATTTGAGGAGACCCAGTACTTC.

The sample holds a few counts of this clonotype. CDR3 sequence (DNA): TGTGCCAGCAGTGTGGGGGGTCGTACTGAAGCTTTCTTT. Its translation is CASSVGGRTEAFF. J is TRBJ1-1 and V is TRBV6-1; D perhaps matches TRBD1 (5 bases). With 4 bases removed from V and 5 bases from J, the gap between germline ends came to 11 bases. Germline V gene sequence: CDR1 MNHNS, CDR2 SASEGT. The CDR3 spans 13 residues.

This rearrangement joins TRBV2 to TRBJ1-5; TRBD1 might be the D (6 bases). V lost 6 bases and J 11 bases, leaving 23 bases between the germline ends. Germline values: CDR1 SNHLY, CDR2 FYNNEI. The CDR3 totals 15 residues. The CDR3: CASSPQGQPVGAQHF. The CDR3 DNA reads TGTGCCAGCAGCCCCCAAGGACAGCCGGTGGGGGCCCAGCATTTT.

This clonotype was recorded a few times. J is TRBJ2-5 and V is TRBV7-8, with 9 positions matching TRBD1. Germline CDR1 SGHVS, CDR2 FQNEAQ. Losses at the gene ends were 2 bases for V and 4 bases for J; bases not matched to a gene: 11. The CDR3 is made up of 17 amino acids. The CDR3 region has the DNA TGTGCCAGCAGCTTACAACCTGGACAGGGGACGAGAGAGACCCAGTACTTC. This codes for CASSLQPGQGTRETQYF. The whole variable domain, remainder taken from reference TRBV7-8 and TRBJ2-5, is GAGVSQSPRYKVAKRGQDVALRCDPISGHVSLFWYQQALGQGPEFLTYFQNEAQLDKSGLPSDRFFAERPEGSVSTLKIQRTQQEDSAVYLCASSLQPGQGTRETQYFGPGTRLLVL.

This clonotype was observed a handful of times. The rearrangement links TRBV20-1 to TRBJ2-5; D possibly matches TRBD1 or TRBD2 (5 bases each). The CDR3 extends over 14 amino acids. Germline V gene lookup returns CDR1 DFQATT and CDR2 SNEGSKA (reference sequence). Here the CDR3 reads CSLPVPGTGETQYF. CDR3 DNA: TGCAGCTTGCCCGTACCCGGGACGGGAGAGACCCAGTACTTC.

The chain employs TRBV11-1 and TRBJ2-3; no reliable D call. The CDR3 has 14 amino acids. With 2 bases removed from V and 1 base from J, the gap between germline ends came to 7 bases. Germline V gene data show CDR1 as SGHAT and CDR2 as FQDESV (reference sequence). This CDR3 is CASSLRAGTDTQYF. The CDR3, as DNA: TGTGCCAGCAGCTTAAGGGCGGGCACAGATACGCAGTATTTT.

The chain couples TRBV9 to TRBJ2-2; 9 nucleotides line up with TRBD1. CDR3 length: 16 amino acids. In germline, CDR1 is SGDLS, CDR2 YYNGEE. V dropped 3 bases and J dropped 3; count of bases not matched to a gene: 6. The CDR3 region has the DNA TGTGCCAGCAGCGGATACAGGGGGCGAGACACCGGGGAGCTGTTTTTT. Translating gives CASSGYRGRDTGELFF.

The sample holds a few counts of this clonotype. The chain employs TRBV7-2 and TRBJ1-5; D may be TRBD1 (5 bases). Germline V gives CDR1 SGHTA, CDR2 FQGNSA. V was cut by 1 base and J by 0 bases, with 10 bases left in between. This CDR3 is 16 amino acids long. The CDR3 DNA follows: TGTGCCAGCAGCTTAGTTGGGGCCTATAGCAATCAGCCCCAGCATTTT. As protein: CASSLVGAYSNQPQHF.

The gene calls are TRBV18 and TRBJ1-5, with a possible D match to TRBD1 (5 bases). Germline V gene data show CDR1 as KGHSH and CDR2 as LQKENI. V was clipped by 4 bases and J by 1 base, with 8 bases between them. This CDR3 region has 14 residues. This CDR3 reads CASSLWDSNQPQHF. The CDR3 coding sequence is TGTGCCAGCTCACTATGGGACAGCAATCAGCCCCAGCATTTT.

The chain carries TRBV6-5 and TRBJ2-1; unclear D gene. Trimming removed 0 bases at V and 8 bases at J, with 11 bases between. This CDR3 has 14 amino acids. The V gene's germline CDR1 is MNHEY and CDR2 SVGAGI. The CDR3 nucleotides read TGTGCCAGCAGTTACTCGAACTACGGGCATGAGCAGTTCTTC. As protein: CASSYSNYGHEQFF.

This clonotype was seen repeatedly, ten times or more. The chain combines TRBV7-9 with TRBJ2-5; D remains ambiguous. The CDR3 has 15 residues. Germline V gene data show CDR1 as SEHNR and CDR2 as FQNEAQ (reference sequence). Trimming stripped 1 base from V and 4 bases from J, with 13 bases between. The CDR3: CASSLGDQTGETQYF. CDR3 nucleotide sequence: TGTGCCAGCAGCTTAGGTGACCAAACCGGAGAGACCCAGTACTTC.